This T cell receptor (beta chain) was recovered during a study of shared clonotypes between healthy human individuals. TCRdb's table, derived via immunoSEQ multiplex PCR, lists solely in-frame clones and lacks some. The sample holds over 950,000 clones, roughly 80% seen once. The count of this clone is one. The antigen is not known. Study-wide findings and caveats: Rarefaction exposed incomplete sorted-subset sequencing despite large depth. Naive subsets typically showed greater estimated richness than memory subsets. Shared clonotypes: about 5.3% naive CD4, around 3.7% naive CD8, roughly 2.2% memory CD4, about 0.4% memory CD8.

This CDR3 is 15 amino acids long. Germline V gives CDR1 SGHRS, CDR2 YFSETQ. Unmatched junction bases numbered 5, after V lost 0 bases and J lost 6 bases. This chain connects TRBV5-1 to TRBJ2-7; 11 bases agree with TRBD2. The sequence was collected from a man younger than 35 in good health. Some clones in this sample may be carry-over from other donors' samples. The sample taken for sequencing was memory CD4+ T cells from PBMCs. Documented subset: CD45RA-negative fraction. CDR3 bases: TGCGCCAGCAGCTTGGGAGGTACTAGCGGGAGCGAGCAGTACTTC. This sequence encodes CASSLGGTSGSEQYF. Based on the CDR3 plus reference TRBV5-1 and TRBJ2-7, the full variable domain is KAGVTQTPRYLIKTRGQQVTLSCSPISGHRSVSWYQQTPGQGLQFLFEYFSETQRNKGNFPGRFSGRQFSNSRSEMNVSTLELGDSALYLCASSLGGTSGSEQYFGPGTRLTVT.